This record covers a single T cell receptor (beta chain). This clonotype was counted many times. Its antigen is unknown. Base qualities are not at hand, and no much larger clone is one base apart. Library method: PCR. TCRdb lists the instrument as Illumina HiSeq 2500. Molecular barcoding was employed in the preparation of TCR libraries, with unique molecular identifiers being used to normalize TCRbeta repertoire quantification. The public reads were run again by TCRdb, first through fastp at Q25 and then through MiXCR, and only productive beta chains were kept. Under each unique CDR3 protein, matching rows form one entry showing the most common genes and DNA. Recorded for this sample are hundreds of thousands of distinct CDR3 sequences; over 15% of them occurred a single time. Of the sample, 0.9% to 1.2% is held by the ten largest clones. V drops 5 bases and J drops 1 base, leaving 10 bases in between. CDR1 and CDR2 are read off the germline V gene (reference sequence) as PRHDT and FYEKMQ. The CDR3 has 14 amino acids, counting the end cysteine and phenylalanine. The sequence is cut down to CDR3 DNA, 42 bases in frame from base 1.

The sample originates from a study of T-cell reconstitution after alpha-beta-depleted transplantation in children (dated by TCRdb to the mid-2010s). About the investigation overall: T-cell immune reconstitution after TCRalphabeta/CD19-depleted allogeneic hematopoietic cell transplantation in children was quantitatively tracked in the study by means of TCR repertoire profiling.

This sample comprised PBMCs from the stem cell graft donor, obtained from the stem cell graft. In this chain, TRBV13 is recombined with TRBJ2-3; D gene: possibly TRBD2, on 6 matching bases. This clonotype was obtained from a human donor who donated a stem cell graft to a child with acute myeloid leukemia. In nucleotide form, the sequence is TGTGCCAGCAGCCGCGGGGTTCGCACAGATACGCAGTATTTT. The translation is CASSRGVRTDTQYF.